This T cell receptor beta chain was identified in a study of T cell clonotyping in hematopoietic cell transplantation. Broader study findings: Few recipient clonotypes overlapped donors; over 95% were de novo at given depth.

The assay was immunoSEQ multiplex PCR, and TCRdb's table has in-frame clones only and misses some. The sample lists 70,000 or so clones, around 94% occurring once. This clone was found once. Its antigen remains unknown. This sequence originates from a man aged 50-60 years in good health. Some clones in this sample may be carry-over from other donors' samples. Sample: peripheral blood mononuclear cells.

CDR3 amino acids: CASSPYLNQPQHF. The CDR3 DNA sequence: TGTGCCAGCAGCCCGTACTTGAATCAGCCCCAGCATTTT. This chain connects TRBV4-2 to TRBJ1-5; D is uncertain. The germline CDR1 and CDR2 sequences are LGHNA and YNFKEQ. The CDR3 runs to 13 residues. The V end lost 4 bases, the J end lost 4 bases, and 8 bases lay between the germline ends.